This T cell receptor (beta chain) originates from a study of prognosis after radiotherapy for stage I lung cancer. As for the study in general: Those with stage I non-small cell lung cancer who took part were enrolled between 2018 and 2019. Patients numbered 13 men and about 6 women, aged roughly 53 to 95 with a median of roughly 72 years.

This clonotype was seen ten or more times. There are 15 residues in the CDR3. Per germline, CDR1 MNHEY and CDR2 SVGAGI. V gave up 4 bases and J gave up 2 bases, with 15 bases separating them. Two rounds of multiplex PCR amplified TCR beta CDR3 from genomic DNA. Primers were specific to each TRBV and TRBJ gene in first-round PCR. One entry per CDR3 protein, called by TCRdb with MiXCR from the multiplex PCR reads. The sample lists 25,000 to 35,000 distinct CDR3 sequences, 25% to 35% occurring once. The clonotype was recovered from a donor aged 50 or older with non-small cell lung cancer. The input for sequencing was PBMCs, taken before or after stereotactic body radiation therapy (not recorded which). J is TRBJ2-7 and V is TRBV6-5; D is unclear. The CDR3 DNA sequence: TGTGCCAGCAGTTTCCAGCGTCTAAGCCCCTACGAGCAGTACTTC. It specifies CASSFQRLSPYEQYF.